Sequencing of this T cell receptor beta chain was carried out in a study of CD8+CD57+ T cells in acquired aplastic anemia. Study overall: Sorted cells (CD4+ and CD8+) yielded DNA amounts that averaged about 2.9 ug. Study conclusions and caveats: Overlap between patients and controls comprised about 30 CD8+ CDR3 sequences.

CD8+CD57+ cell expansion had been shown by flow cytometry in patients chosen for sequencing. Severe acquired aplastic anemia was present in all patients. Blood was sampled before the patients had received any therapy. The germline V gene has CDR1 SGHTA and CDR2 FQGTGA. This CDR3 spans 14 amino acids. Genomic DNA, the template, was used for profiling of the TCR beta VDJ and CDR3. Via MiXCR, TCRdb re-called the reads, giving one row per CDR3 protein. The sample carries more than 200,000 distinct CDR3 sequences, about half recorded once. Details on this clonotype: Its antigen is as yet unknown. The conserved closing phenylalanine or tryptophan is absent in this CDR3, likely reflecting a read error.

The chain employs TRBV7-3 and TRBJ2-3; TRBD1 agrees at 8 bases. Sequencing used sorted CD4+, CD8+, or CD8+CD57+ T cells (not recorded which) from PBMCs. This TCR came from a human donor with aplastic anemia. CDR3 DNA sequence: TGTGCCAGCCCCGACAGCCTGGGGACAGGTACGCAGTATTCT. It is translated as CASPDSLGTGTQYS.